The 8 T cell receptor beta chains reported below all come from one sample, sequenced in a study of blood T cell repertoires in COVID-19 (dated by TCRdb to the early 2020s). The library was made by the immunoSEQ multiplex PCR assay. TCRdb carries this immuneACCESS record with in-frame sequences only. Its versions omit some clonotypes, under half of them owing to an unresolved V gene in the studies checked, with the rest unexplained. The sample profile shows around 32,000 clones; approximately 86% of them were found once. The ten largest clonotypes hold just over 5.5% of the sample. What was sequenced was peripheral blood. These receptors all come from a woman older than 75 with active or convalescent COVID-19.

This clone was counted only a few times. V usage is TRBV3-1 (or the pseudogene TRBV3-2) and J usage is TRBJ2-7, with D possibly matching TRBD2 (6 bases). The germline V and J ends were trimmed by 2 bases and 1 base, with 9 bases remaining between them. Germline CDR1 reads LGHDT; CDR2 reads YNNKEL (reference sequence). CDR3 size: 14 residues. Here the CDR3 DNA reads TGTGCCAGCAGCCAAAGCGGAGGGTCCTACGAGCAGTACTTC. This encodes CASSQSGGSYEQYF.

This clone appeared a single time. The chain links TRBV5-6 to TRBJ1-3; 7 bases line up with TRBD1. The CDR3 totals 15 residues. The germline CDR1 and CDR2 sequences are SGHDT and YYEEEE. Trimming at V came to 5 bases and at J to 4 bases, leaving 9 bases not matched to a gene. In nucleotides, the CDR3 is TGTGCCAGCAGACGACAGGGCACGGGAGGAAACACCATATATTTT. It translates to CASRRQGTGGNTIYF.

V and J are TRBV28 and TRBJ1-1; TRBD1 aligns across 9 bases. The V segment lost 6 bases and the J segment 3 bases; nucleotides outside the gene matches: 8. CDR1 is MDHEN, CDR2 SYDVKM, per germline. The CDR3 is 15 residues long. The CDR3 DNA follows: TGTGCCAGCAGACCCCGGGACAGGGAGTACACTGAAGCTTTCTTT. This sequence encodes CASRPRDREYTEAFF.

The chain uses TRBV10-3 and TRBJ1-2; 8 bases agree with TRBD1. Germline loops: CDR1 ENHRY, CDR2 SYGVKD. The CDR3 extends over 14 amino acids. After removal of 0 bases from V and 6 bases from J, the junction contained 3 bases not matched to a gene. CDR3: CAISESGTGNGYTF. The CDR3 DNA follows: TGTGCCATCAGTGAGTCTGGGACAGGTAATGGCTACACCTTC.

The V call is TRBV21-1, the J call TRBJ2-1; the table names TRBD1, a call not compared with the DNA. TRBV21-1 is classified as a pseudogene. The CDR3 sequence is 13 residues long. The CDR3 sequence is CASETQGSGEQFF. CDR3 sequence (DNA): TGTGCCAGCGAAACACAGGGCTCGGGTGAGCAGTTCTTC.

The genes are TRBV2 and TRBJ1-2; TRBD1 aligns across 8 bases. Germline CDR1 reads SNHLY; CDR2 reads FYNNEI. V lost 6 bases to trimming and J lost 8 bases; unmatched junction nucleotides: 8. This CDR3 region has 13 residues. The CDR3 DNA reads TGTGCCAGCAGACCACAGGGGGGAGAAGGCTACACCTTC. This gives the protein CASRPQGGEGYTF.

This chain's CDR3 is CAWNRDSAFSGNTIYF. The CDR3 DNA follows: TGTGCCTGGAACCGGGACAGTGCTTTCTCTGGAAACACCATATATTTT. The rearrangement joins TRBV30 to TRBJ1-3; 7 bases are a match to TRBD1. Per the germline V gene, CDR1 is GTSNPN and CDR2 is SVGIG (reference sequence). V was clipped by 4 bases and J by 0 bases; unmatched bases: 9. CDR3 length equals 16 residues.

The chain has TRBV7-2 and TRBJ2-1; D may be TRBD2 (6 bases). Looked up from germline, CDR1 is SGHTA and CDR2 is FQGNSA. V dropped 4 bases and J dropped 4 bases, with 14 bases sitting between them. The CDR3 covers 15 residues. The CDR3 here is CASSSAGLDYNEQFF. The CDR3 DNA is TGTGCCAGCAGCTCGGCGGGACTTGATTACAATGAGCAGTTCTTC.